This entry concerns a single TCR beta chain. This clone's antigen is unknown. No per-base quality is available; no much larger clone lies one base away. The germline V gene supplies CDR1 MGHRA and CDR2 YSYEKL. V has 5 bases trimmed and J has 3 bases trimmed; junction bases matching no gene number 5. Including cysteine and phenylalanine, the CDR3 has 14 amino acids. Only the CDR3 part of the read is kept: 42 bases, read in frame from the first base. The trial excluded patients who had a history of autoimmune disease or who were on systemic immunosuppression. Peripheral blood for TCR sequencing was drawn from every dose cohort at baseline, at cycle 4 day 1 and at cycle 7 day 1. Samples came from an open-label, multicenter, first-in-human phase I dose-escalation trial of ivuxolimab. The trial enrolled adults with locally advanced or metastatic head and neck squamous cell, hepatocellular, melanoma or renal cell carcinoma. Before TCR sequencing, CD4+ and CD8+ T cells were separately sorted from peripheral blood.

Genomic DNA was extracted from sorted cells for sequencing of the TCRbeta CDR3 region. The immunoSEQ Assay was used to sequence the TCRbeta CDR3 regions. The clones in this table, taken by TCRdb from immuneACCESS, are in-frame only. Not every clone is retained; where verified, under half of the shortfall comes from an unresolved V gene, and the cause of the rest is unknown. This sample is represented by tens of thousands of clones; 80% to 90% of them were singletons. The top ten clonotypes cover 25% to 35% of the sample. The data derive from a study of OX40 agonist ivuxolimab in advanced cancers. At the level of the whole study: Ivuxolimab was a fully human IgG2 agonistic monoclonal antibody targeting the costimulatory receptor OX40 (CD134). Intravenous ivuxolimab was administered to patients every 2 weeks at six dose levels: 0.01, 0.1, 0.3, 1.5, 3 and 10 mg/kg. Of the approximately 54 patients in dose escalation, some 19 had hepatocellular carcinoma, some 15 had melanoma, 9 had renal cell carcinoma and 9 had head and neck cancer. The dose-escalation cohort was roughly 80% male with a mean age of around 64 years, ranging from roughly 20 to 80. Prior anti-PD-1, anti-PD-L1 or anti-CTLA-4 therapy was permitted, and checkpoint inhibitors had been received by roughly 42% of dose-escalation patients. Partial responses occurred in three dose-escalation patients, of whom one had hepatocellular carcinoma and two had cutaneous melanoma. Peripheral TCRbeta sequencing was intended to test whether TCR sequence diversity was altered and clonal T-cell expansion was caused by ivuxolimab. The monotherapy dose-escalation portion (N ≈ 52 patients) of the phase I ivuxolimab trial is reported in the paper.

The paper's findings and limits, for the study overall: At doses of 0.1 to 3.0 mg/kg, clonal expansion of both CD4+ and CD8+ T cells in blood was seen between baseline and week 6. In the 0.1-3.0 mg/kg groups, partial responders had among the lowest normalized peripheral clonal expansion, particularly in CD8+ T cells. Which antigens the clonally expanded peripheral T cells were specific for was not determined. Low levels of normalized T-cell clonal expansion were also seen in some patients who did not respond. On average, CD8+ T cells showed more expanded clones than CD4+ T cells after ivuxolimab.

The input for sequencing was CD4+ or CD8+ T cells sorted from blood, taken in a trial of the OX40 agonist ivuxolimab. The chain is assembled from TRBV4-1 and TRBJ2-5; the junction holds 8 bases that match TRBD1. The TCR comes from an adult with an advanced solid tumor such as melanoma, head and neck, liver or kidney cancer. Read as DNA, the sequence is TGCGCCAGCAGCTATGGACAGGGAGAAGAGACCCAGTACTTC. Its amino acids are CASSYGQGEETQYF.